One and the same sample provided the 4 T cell receptor beta chains below, sequenced in a study of cytotoxic CD8 clonotypes in ibrutinib-treated CLL. Produced via immunoSEQ multiplex PCR; TCRdb's table is partial and in-frame only. The sample has about 50,000 clones; more than 55% are singletons. Sequences were derived from PBMCs, sampled after 24 months of ibrutinib treatment. These receptors were collected from a human donor with chronic lymphocytic leukemia.

This clone was picked up a small number of times. The rearrangement joins TRBV5-5 to TRBJ2-2; a weak D match, TRBD2 (5 bases). In germline, CDR1 is SGHKS, CDR2 YYEKEE (reference sequence). This CDR3 has 15 amino acids. Trimming took 5 bases from V and 4 from J, leaving 15 bases between them. Written as DNA, the CDR3 is TGTGCCAGCAGATCCGAGGGCAGCTTCACCGGGGAGCTGTTTTTT. Translated: CASRSEGSFTGELFF. Full variable domain (remainder filled in from reference TRBV5-5 and TRBJ2-2): DAGVTQSPTHLIKTRGQQVTLRCSPISGHKSVSWYQQVLGQGPQFIFQYYEKEERGRGNFPDRFSARQFPNYSSELNVNALLLGDSALYLCASRSEGSFTGELFFGEGSRLTVL.

This clone was found a few times. The genes are TRBV19 and TRBJ1-1, with D perhaps TRBD1 (6 bases). CDR1 and CDR2 from the germline V gene are LNHDA and SQIVND (reference sequence). Trimming left V 6 bases short and J 4 bases short, with 21 bases between. This CDR3 region has 16 residues. DNA of the CDR3: TGTGCCAGTAGCCCGGGGACACCCAGTCGGGGCACTGAAGCTTTCTTT. Protein product: CASSPGTPSRGTEAFF.

J is TRBJ1-6 and V is TRBV6-5; TRBD1 matches 11 bases. V shed 0 bases, J shed 9 bases, and the junction held 4 bases outside the gene matches. From germline, CDR1 is MNHEY and CDR2 SVGAGI. The CDR3 is made up of 16 amino acids. CDR3 residues: CASSYSDRGRSSPLHF. The DNA of the CDR3 is TGTGCCAGCAGTTACTCGGACAGGGGGCGAAGTTCACCCCTCCACTTT.

V is TRBV2 and J is TRBJ2-2; 10 bases fit TRBD1. The CDR3 is made up of 14 amino acids. J was trimmed by 13 bases and V by 6 bases; bases with no gene match: 11. The germline gives CDR1 SNHLY, CDR2 FYNNEI. In DNA form, the CDR3 reads TGTGCCAGCAGCCGGGACAGGGGCCCCCGTGTGCTGTTTTTT. This codes for CASSRDRGPRVLFF.